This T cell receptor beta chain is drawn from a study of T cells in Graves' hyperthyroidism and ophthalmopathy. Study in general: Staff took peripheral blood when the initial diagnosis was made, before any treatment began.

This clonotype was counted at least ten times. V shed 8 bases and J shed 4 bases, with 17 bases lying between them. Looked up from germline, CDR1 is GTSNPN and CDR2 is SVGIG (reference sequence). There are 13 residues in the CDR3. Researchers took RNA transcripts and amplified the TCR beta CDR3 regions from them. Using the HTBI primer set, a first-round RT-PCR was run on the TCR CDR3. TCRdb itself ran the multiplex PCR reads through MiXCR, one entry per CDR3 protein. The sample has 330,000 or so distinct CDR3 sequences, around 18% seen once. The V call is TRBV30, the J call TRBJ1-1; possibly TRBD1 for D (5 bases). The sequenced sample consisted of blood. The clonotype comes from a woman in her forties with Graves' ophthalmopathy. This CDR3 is CAGGSGPGTEAFF. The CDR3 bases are TGTGCCGGGGGATCAGGGCCGGGCACTGAAGCTTTCTTT. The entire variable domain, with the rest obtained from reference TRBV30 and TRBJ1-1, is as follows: SQTIHQWPATLVQPVGSPLSLECTVEGTSNPNLYWYRQAAGRGLQLLFYSVGIGQISSEVPQNLSASRPQDRQFILSSKKLLLSDSGFYLCAGGSGPGTEAFFGQGTRLTVV.